What follows are 8 T cell receptor beta chains derived from one specimen sequenced in a study of blood T cell repertoires in COVID-19. Measured with immunoSEQ multiplex PCR; TCRdb has only the in-frame clones, and not every one. The table lists roughly 78,000 clones, around nine tenths of them singletons. Material: peripheral blood. The receptors were gathered from a woman aged 55-70 years with acute or convalescent COVID-19.

This clone was counted between two and nine times. This chain joins TRBV2 and TRBJ2-1, with 7 bases that match TRBD2. J lost 3 bases, V lost 2 bases, and 7 bases had no gene match. The CDR3 extends over 16 amino acids. Germline CDR1 reads SNHLY; CDR2 reads FYNNEI. The CDR3 DNA reads TGTGCCAGCAGTGAACAGGCTAGCGGAGGCTACAATGAGCAGTTCTTC. Its translation: CASSEQASGGYNEQFF.

In this sample, this clone turned up once. This chain joins TRBV30 and TRBJ2-1; 11 bases match TRBD2. The J segment lost 8 bases and the V segment lost 2 bases, leaving 14 bases of the junction unmatched. The germline CDR1 and CDR2 sequences are GTSNPN and SVGIG (reference sequence). This CDR3 is 17 amino acids long. The DNA of the CDR3 is TGTGCCTGGAGTTCCCCGGGACTAGCGGACCGCTTGGATGAGCAGTTCTTC. Translation: CAWSSPGLADRLDEQFF. The full variable domain, completed using reference TRBV30 and TRBJ2-1, is SQTIHQWPATLVQPVGSPLSLECTVEGTSNPNLYWYRQAAGRGLQLLFYSVGIGQISSEVPQNLSASRPQDRQFILSSKKLLLSDSGFYLCAWSSPGLADRLDEQFFGPGTRLTVL.

The genes are TRBV28 and TRBJ2-3; weak D call: TRBD1 (6 bases). This CDR3 spans 14 amino acids. Trimming removed 5 bases from V and 3 bases from J, with 12 bases in between. Germline-derived CDR1 and CDR2 are MDHEN and SYDVKM. The CDR3: CASSAQGRTDTQYF. DNA of the CDR3: TGTGCCAGCAGTGCCCAGGGGCGGACAGATACGCAGTATTTT.

CDR3 amino acids: CASSPTGENQPQHF. In nucleotides, the CDR3 is TGTGCCAGCTCACCAACAGGGGAAAATCAGCCCCAGCATTTT. The chain combines TRBV18 with TRBJ1-5; 7 bases agree with TRBD1. Germline V gene sequence: CDR1 KGHSH, CDR2 LQKENI. CDR3 length: 14 residues. After removal of 2 bases from V and 4 bases from J, the junction contained 2 bases not matched to a gene.

This chain connects TRBV2 to TRBJ2-1; 9 nucleotides align to TRBD2. Germline-derived CDR1 and CDR2 are SNHLY and FYNNEI. The junction had 7 bases not matched to a gene; V was cut back by 6 bases and J by 4 bases. There are 15 residues in the CDR3. The CDR3 loop reads CASSFSGGTYNEQFF. CDR3 DNA: TGTGCCAGCAGCTTTAGCGGGGGAACTTACAATGAGCAGTTCTTC.

The chain recombines TRBV14 with TRBJ1-2; D is uncertain. Germline assignment: CDR1 SGHDN and CDR2 FVKESK. The CDR3 consists of 15 residues. Trimming removed 3 bases at V and 4 bases at J, with 15 bases between. CDR3 nucleotide sequence: TGTGCCAGCAGCCAGACTATGGACCCGATCTATGGCTACACCTTC. It specifies CASSQTMDPIYGYTF.

The chain links TRBV7-8 to TRBJ2-2, with D unclear. The V gene lost 5 bases and the J gene lost 7 bases, with 5 bases spanning the gap. The CDR3 is 11 residues long. CDR1 is SGHVS and CDR2 is FQNEAQ in the germline V gene. The CDR3 loop reads CASSLHGELFF. Here the CDR3 DNA reads TGTGCCAGCAGCCTCCACGGGGAGCTGTTTTTT.

The chain combines TRBV24-1 with TRBJ2-1; 8 nucleotides align to TRBD2. Germline CDR1 and CDR2: KGHDR and SFDVKD. This CDR3 region has 15 residues. Trimming removed 0 bases from V and 10 bases from J; junction bases left unmatched: 7. CDR3 DNA: TGTGCCACCAGTGATTTGTCACGCGGGGGGCAGGAGCAGTTCTTC. Translation gives CATSDLSRGGQEQFF.